This is a list of T cell receptor beta chains from one sample in a study of cytomegalovirus exposure and HLA in healthy donors. Some clones are missing from TCRdb's copy, which holds only in-frame ones; the method was immunoSEQ multiplex PCR. The sample shows around 180,000 clones, around 80% of them seen only once. What was sequenced was PBMCs. These receptor sequences come from a man younger than 35 in good health and CMV-seronegative. The CDR3 runs from the conserved cysteine through the conserved F or W. The D gene is left open where the match is weak. Clone size is shown for a subset of rows, as once, few, many or a class of expanded clone.

CASKITEQNTEAFF | TGTGCCAGCAAAATAACCGAACAGAACACTGAAGCTTTCTTT | once | NA | TRBJ1-1 | TRBV11-3
CASSTTTGGNQPQHF | TGTGCCAGTAGTACCACTACAGGGGGCAATCAGCCCCAGCATTTT | once | TRBD1 | TRBJ1-5 | TRBV19
CASSQTSPGINEQFF | TGCGCCAGCAGCCAGACTAGTCCGGGAATCAATGAGCAGTTCTTC | NA | NA | TRBJ2-1 | TRBV4-3
CASSYDSPRGNTIYF | TGTGCCAGCAGTTATGACAGTCCAAGAGGAAACACCATATATTTT | NA | NA | TRBJ1-3 | TRBV6-5
CASLATGANTEAFF | TGTGCCAGCTTAGCGACAGGGGCGAACACTGAAGCTTTCTTT | NA | TRBD1 | TRBJ1-1 | TRBV5-4
CASSLDTGSWGYTF | TGTGCCAGCAGCTTAGATACAGGGAGTTGGGGCTACACCTTC | NA | NA | TRBJ1-2 | TRBV11-2
CASSSRVAAYEQYF | TGTGCCAGCAGCTCCAGGGTAGCGGCCTACGAGCAGTACTTC | NA | NA | TRBJ2-7 | TRBV7-2
CASSESGGRETQYF | TGCGCCAGCAGTGAGTCGGGGGGTAGGGAGACCCAGTACTTC | NA | NA | TRBJ2-5 | TRBV10-1
CASSMQWPGGPLHF | TGTGCCAGTAGTATGCAGTGGCCCGGAGGGCCCCTCCACTTT | NA | NA | TRBJ1-6 | TRBV19
CASSQRQDNEKLFF | TGTGCCAGCAGCCAAAGACAGGATAATGAAAAACTGTTTTTT | few | NA | TRBJ1-4 | TRBV7-9
CASSESIEDTQYF | TGTGCCAGCAGTGAATCGATAGAAGATACGCAGTATTTT | few | NA | TRBJ2-3 | TRBV25-1
CASSWSADDEQFF | TGTGCCAGCAGCTGGTCAGCGGACGATGAGCAGTTCTTC | NA | NA | TRBJ2-1 | TRBV5-4
CASSLTGSSYEQYF | TGCGCCAGCAGCCTCACAGGGAGCTCCTACGAGCAGTACTTC | NA | NA | TRBJ2-7 | TRBV5-1
CASSARLTAGNTIYF | TGTGCCAGTAGTGCCCGATTAACTGCTGGAAACACCATATATTTT | NA | NA | TRBJ1-3 | TRBV19
CASSVALVAAGGEAEQFF | TGTGCCAGCAGCGTAGCTCTAGTAGCGGCGGGAGGGGAGGCCGAGCAGTTCTTC | once | TRBD2 | TRBJ2-1 | TRBV9
CASSEVVREPQHF | TGTGCCAGCAGTGAGGTCGTTAGAGAGCCCCAGCATTTT | NA | NA | TRBJ1-5 | TRBV6-1
CAWSPGLVRTGAYEQYF | TGTGCCTGGAGCCCCGGGCTTGTTCGGACAGGGGCCTACGAGCAGTACTTC | once | TRBD1 | TRBJ2-7 | TRBV30
CASSVDHGAYEQYF | TGTGCCAGCAGCGTAGATCACGGGGCCTACGAGCAGTACTTC | NA | NA | TRBJ2-7 | TRBV9
CASSQPSGGDSSNEKLFF | TGCGCCAGCAGTCAACCCTCCGGGGGTGACTCGAGTAATGAAAAACTGTTTTTT | few | NA | TRBJ1-4 | TRBV23-1
CASRQGHEQFF | TGTGCCAGCAGACAGGGGCATGAGCAGTTCTTC | few | TRBD1 | TRBJ2-1 | TRBV6-5
CASSLGGVSYNEQFF | TGTGCCAGCAGCTTGGGGGGGGTCTCCTACAATGAGCAGTTCTTC | NA | NA | TRBJ2-1 | TRBV5-4
CASSYGGGPSAYEQYF | TGTGCCAGCAGTTACGGGGGAGGGCCCAGCGCGTACGAGCAGTACTTC | NA | TRBD2 | TRBJ2-7 | TRBV6-5
CASSLGLAGETQYF | TGCGCCAGCAGCTTGGGACTAGCAGGCGAGACCCAGTACTTC | NA | TRBD2 | TRBJ2-5 | TRBV5-1
CASSLDGQGYEQYF | TGCGCCAGCAGCTTGGACGGACAGGGCTACGAGCAGTACTTC | NA | TRBD1 | TRBJ2-7 | TRBV5-1
CAISEWMSRGHDEQFF | TGTGCCATCAGTGAATGGATGTCCAGGGGGCATGATGAGCAGTTCTTC | NA | TRBD1 | TRBJ2-1 | TRBV10-3
CSVERQISDTQYF | TGCAGCGTTGAACGTCAGATCTCAGATACGCAGTATTTT | NA | NA | TRBJ2-3 | TRBV29-1
CASSSDRDHEQFF | TGTGCCAGCAGTTCAGACAGGGACCATGAGCAGTTCTTC | NA | TRBD1 | TRBJ2-1 | TRBV7-3
CASSDLPGVKQFF | TGTGCCAGCAGTGACCTACCGGGAGTAAAGCAGTTCTTC | NA | NA | TRBJ2-1 | TRBV6-1
CASSFNRGYGYTF | TGTGCCAGCAGCTTCAACAGGGGGTATGGCTACACCTTC | NA | TRBD1 | TRBJ1-2 | TRBV7-2
CASSLNSFSVEQYF | TGCGCCAGCAGCTTGAACAGCTTTTCCGTCGAGCAGTACTTC | once | NA | TRBJ2-7 | TRBV5-1
CALYRGYEQYF | TGTGCCTTATACAGGGGCTACGAGCAGTACTTC | NA | TRBD1 | TRBJ2-7 | TRBV30
CASSYSSGGHNEQFF | TGTGCCAGCAGTTACTCGTCGGGGGGGCACAATGAGCAGTTCTTC | NA | TRBD2 | TRBJ2-1 | TRBV6-5
CASSLSAGNNYGYTF | TGTGCCAGCAGTTTAAGCGCGGGAAATAACTATGGCTACACCTTC | NA | NA | TRBJ1-2 | TRBV27
CASSPQEGPNTGELFF | TGTGCCAGCTCACCTCAGGAGGGACCGAACACCGGGGAGCTGTTTTTT | once | NA | TRBJ2-2 | TRBV18
CASRPFSAPGAEAFF | TGTGCCAGCAGACCCTTTTCGGCCCCGGGGGCTGAAGCTTTCTTT | NA | NA | TRBJ1-1 | TRBV6-5